This T cell receptor (beta chain) emerged from a study of CD8 T cells in Susac syndrome. The authors reverse transcribed roughly 0.5 to 1 ug RNA with random hexamers. TCRdb processed the immunoSEQ multiplex PCR reads anew with MiXCR; each CDR3 protein has one entry. The data hold under 550,000 distinct CDR3 sequences, with 85% observed a single time. The source of this sequence is a human donor with multiple sclerosis. Sequenced sample: CD8+ T cells from PBMCs.

The CDR3 protein is CASSDPRNTYEQYF. CDR3 bases: TGTGCCAGCAGTGACCCCCGGAATACCTACGAGCAGTACTTC. The V gene is TRBV2, the J gene TRBJ2-7, with no clear D. V shed 3 bases and J shed 2 bases, with 11 bases lying between them. The CDR3 has 14 amino acids. Per the germline V gene, CDR1 is SNHLY and CDR2 is FYNNEI.